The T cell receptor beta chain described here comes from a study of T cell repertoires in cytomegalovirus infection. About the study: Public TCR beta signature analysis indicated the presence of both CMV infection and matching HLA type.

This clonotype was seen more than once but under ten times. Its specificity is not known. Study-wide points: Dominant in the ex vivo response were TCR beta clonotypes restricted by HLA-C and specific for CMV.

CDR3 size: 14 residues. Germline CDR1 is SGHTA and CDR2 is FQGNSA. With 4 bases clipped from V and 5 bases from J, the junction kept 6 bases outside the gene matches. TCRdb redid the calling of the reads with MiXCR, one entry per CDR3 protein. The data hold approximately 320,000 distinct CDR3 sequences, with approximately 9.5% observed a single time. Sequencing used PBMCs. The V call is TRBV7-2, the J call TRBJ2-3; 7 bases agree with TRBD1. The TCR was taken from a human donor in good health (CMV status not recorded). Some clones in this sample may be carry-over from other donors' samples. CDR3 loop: CASSSRTGQDTQYF. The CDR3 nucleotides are TGTGCCAGCAGCTCCCGGACAGGACAAGATACGCAGTATTTT.